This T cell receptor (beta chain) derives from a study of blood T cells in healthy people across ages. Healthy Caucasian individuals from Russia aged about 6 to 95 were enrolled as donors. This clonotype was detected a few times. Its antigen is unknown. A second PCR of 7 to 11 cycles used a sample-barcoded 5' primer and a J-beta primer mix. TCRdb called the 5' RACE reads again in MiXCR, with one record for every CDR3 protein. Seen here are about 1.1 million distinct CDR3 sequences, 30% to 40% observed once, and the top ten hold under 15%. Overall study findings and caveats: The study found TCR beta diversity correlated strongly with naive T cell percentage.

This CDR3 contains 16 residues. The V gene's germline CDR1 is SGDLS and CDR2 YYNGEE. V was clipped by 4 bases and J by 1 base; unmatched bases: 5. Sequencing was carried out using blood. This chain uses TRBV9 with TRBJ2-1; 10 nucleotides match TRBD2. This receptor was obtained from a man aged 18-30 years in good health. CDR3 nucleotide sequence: TGTGCCAGCAGCAGAAGCGGGGGGGCGTCCTACAATGAGCAGTTCTTC. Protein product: CASSRSGGASYNEQFF. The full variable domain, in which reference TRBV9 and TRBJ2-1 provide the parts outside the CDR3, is DSGVTQTPKHLITATGQRVTLRCSPRSGDLSVYWYQQSLDQGLQFLIQYYNGEERAKGNILERFSAQQFPDLHSELNLSSLELGDSALYFCASSRSGGASYNEQFFGPGTRLTVL.